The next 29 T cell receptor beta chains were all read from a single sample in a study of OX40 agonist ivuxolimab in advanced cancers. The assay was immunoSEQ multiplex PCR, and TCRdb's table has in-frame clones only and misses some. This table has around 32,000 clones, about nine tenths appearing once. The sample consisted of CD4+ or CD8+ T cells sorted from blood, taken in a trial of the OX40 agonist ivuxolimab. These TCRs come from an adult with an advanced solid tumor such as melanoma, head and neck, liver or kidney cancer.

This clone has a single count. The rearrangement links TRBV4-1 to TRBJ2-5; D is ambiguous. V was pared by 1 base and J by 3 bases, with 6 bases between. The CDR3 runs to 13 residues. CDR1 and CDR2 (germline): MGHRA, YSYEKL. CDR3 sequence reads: CASSQVQEETQYF. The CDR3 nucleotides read TGCGCCAGCAGCCAAGTCCAGGAAGAGACCCAGTACTTC.

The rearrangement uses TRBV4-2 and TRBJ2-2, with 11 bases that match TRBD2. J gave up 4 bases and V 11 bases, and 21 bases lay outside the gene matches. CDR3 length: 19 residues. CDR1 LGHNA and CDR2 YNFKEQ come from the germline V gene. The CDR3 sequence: CACTRTLAGGNQGTGELFF. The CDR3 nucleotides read TGTGCCTGCACTAGGACTTTAGCGGGAGGGAATCAGGGCACCGGGGAGCTGTTTTTT.

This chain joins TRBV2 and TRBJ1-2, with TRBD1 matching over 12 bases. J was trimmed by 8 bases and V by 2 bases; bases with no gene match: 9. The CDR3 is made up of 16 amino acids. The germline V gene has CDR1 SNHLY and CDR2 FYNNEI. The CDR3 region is CASSEPGGQGAWGYTF. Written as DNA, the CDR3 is TGTGCCAGCAGTGAACCAGGGGGACAGGGGGCTTGGGGCTACACCTTC.

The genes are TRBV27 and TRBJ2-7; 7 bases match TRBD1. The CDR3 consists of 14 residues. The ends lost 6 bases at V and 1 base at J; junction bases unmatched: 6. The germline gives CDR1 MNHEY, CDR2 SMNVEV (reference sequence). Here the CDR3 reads CASSKGGASYEQYF. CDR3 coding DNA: TGTGCCAGCAGCAAAGGGGGCGCATCCTACGAGCAGTACTTC.

DNA of the CDR3: TGTGCCAGCAGCTTAGGTACAGGGGACACGAACACCGGGGAGCTGTTTTTT. As protein: CASSLGTGDTNTGELFF. This chain links TRBV7-9 with TRBJ2-2; 7 nucleotides match TRBD1. J lost 0 bases, V lost 1 base, and 5 bases had no gene match. CDR1 is SEHNR and CDR2 is FQNEAQ in the germline V gene (reference sequence). The CDR3 has 17 amino acids.

CDR3 nucleotides: TGCAGCGCCGCTCTCCCCAGTGGTGAGCAGTACTTC. Translating it yields CSAALPSGEQYF. V and J are TRBV29-1 and TRBJ2-5, with no clear D. This CDR3 has 12 residues. V was trimmed by 7 bases and J by 11 bases, leaving 20 bases between them. Germline CDR1 reads SQVTM; CDR2 reads ANQGSEA.

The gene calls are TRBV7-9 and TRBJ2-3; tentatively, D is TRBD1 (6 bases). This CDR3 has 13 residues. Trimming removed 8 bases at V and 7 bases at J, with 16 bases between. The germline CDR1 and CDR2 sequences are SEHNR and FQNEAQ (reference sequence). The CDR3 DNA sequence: TGTGCCAGCGCATCAGGGGAGTTTTATACGCAGTATTTT. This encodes CASASGEFYTQYF.

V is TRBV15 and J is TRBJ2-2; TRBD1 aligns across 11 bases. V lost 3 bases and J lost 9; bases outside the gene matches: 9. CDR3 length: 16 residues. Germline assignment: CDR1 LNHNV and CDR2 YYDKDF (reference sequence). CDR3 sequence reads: CATSRLGTGGRRELFF. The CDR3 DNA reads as TGTGCCACCAGCAGGCTCGGGACAGGGGGTCGACGGGAGCTGTTTTTT. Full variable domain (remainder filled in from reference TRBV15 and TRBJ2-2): DAMVIQNPRYQVTQFGKPVTLSCSQTLNHNVMYWYQQKSSQAPKLLFHYYDKDFNNEADTPDNFQSRRPNTSFCFLDIRSPGLGDTAMYLCATSRLGTGGRRELFFGEGSRLTVL.

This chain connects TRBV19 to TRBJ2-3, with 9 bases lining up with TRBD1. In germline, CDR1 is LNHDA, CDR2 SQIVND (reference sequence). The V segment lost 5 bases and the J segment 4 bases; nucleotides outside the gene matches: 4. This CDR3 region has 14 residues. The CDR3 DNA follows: TGTGCCAGTAGTTTCAGGACAGGGGCAGATACGCAGTATTTT. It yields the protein CASSFRTGADTQYF.

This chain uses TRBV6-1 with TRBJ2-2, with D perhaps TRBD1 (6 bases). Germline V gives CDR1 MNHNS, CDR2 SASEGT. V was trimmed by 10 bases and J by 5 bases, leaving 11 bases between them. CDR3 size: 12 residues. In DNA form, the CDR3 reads TGTGCCATCCGCAGGGGTACCGGGGAGCTGTTTTTT. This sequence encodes CAIRRGTGELFF.

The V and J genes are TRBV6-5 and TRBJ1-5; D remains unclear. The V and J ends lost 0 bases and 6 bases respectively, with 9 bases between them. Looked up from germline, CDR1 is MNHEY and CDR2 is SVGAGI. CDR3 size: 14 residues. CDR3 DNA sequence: TGTGCCAGCAGTTACTCGAGCCTAAGTCAGCCCCAGCATTTT. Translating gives CASSYSSLSQPQHF.

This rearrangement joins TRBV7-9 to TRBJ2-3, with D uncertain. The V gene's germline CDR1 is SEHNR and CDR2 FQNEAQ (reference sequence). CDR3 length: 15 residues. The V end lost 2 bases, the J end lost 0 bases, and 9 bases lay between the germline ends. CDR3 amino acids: CASSLIIYSTDTQYF. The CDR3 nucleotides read TGTGCCAGCAGCTTAATTATCTACAGCACAGATACGCAGTATTTT.

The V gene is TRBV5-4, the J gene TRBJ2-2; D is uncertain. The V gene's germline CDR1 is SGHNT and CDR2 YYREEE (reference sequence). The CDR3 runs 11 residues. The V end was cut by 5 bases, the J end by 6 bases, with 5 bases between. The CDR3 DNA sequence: TGTGCCAGCAGGTCTTCCGGGGAGCTGTTTTTT. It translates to CASRSSGELFF.

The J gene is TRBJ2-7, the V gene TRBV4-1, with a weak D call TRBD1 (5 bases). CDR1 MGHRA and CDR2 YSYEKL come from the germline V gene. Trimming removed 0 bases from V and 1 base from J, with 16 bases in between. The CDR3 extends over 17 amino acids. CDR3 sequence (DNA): TGCGCCAGCAGCCAAGAAGGGGCTTTGGACAAATCCTACGAGCAGTACTTC. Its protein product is CASSQEGALDKSYEQYF.

The CDR3 DNA sequence: TGTGCCAGCAGCTTGGGGTGGATGAACACTGAAGCTTTCTTT. It translates to CASSLGWMNTEAFF. The chain uses TRBV7-8 and TRBJ1-1; D ambiguous. CDR3 length equals 14 residues. V was pared by 3 bases and J by 0 bases, with 8 bases between. The germline CDR1 and CDR2 sequences are SGHVS and FQNEAQ. Drawing the rest from reference TRBV7-8 and TRBJ1-1, the complete variable domain is GAGVSQSPRYKVAKRGQDVALRCDPISGHVSLFWYQQALGQGPEFLTYFQNEAQLDKSGLPSDRFFAERPEGSVSTLKIQRTQQEDSAVYLCASSLGWMNTEAFFGQGTRLTVV.

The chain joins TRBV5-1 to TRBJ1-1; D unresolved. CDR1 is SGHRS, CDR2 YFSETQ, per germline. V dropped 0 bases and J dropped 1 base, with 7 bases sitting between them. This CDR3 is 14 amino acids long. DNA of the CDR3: TGCGCCAGCAGCTTGGGGCTAGGGAACACTGAAGCTTTCTTT. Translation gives CASSLGLGNTEAFF.

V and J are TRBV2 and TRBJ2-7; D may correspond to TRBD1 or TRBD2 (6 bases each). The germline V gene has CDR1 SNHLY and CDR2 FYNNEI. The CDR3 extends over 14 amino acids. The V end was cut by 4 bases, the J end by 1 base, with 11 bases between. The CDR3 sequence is CASSAGALSYEQYF. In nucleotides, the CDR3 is TGTGCCAGCAGTGCGGGGGCCCTATCCTACGAGCAGTACTTC.

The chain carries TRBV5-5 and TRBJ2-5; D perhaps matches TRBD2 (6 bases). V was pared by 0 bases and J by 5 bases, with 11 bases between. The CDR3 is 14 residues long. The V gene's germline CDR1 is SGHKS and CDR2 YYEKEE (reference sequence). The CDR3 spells CASSLGMGRETQYF. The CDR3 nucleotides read TGTGCCAGCAGCTTGGGGATGGGGAGGGAGACCCAGTACTTC.

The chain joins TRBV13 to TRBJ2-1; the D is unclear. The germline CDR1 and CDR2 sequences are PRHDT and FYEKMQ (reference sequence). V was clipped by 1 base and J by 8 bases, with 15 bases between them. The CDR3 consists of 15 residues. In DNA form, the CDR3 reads TGTGCCAGCAGCTTAGCGGTCTCGGTTACCGATGAGCAGTTCTTC. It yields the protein CASSLAVSVTDEQFF.

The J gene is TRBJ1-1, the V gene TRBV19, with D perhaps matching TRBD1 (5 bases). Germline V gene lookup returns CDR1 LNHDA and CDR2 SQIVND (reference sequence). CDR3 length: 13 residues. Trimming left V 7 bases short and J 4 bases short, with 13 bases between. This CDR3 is CASIGGMSTEAFF. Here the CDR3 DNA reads TGTGCCAGTATTGGGGGAATGAGCACTGAAGCTTTCTTT. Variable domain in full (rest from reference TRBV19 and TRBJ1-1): DGGITQSPKYLFRKEGQNVTLSCEQNLNHDAMYWYRQDPGQGLRLIYYSQIVNDFQKGDIAEGYSVSREKKESFPLTVTSAQKNPTAFYLCASIGGMSTEAFFGQGTRLTVV.

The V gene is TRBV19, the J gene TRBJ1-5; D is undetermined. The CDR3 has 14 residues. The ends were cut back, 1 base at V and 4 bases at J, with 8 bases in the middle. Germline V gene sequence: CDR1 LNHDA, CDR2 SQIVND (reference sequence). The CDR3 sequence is CASSIGQGNQPQHF. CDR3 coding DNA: TGTGCCAGTAGTATAGGACAAGGAAATCAGCCCCAGCATTTT.

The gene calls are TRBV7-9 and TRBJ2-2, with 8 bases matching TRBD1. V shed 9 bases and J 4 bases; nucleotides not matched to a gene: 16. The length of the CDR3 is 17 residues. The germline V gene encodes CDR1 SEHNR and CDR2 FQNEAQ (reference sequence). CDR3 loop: CASTTGDDFVGTGELFF. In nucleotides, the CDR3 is TGTGCCAGTACGACAGGGGACGACTTCGTTGGCACCGGGGAGCTGTTTTTT.

Here the CDR3 reads CASSQPDRGEQYF. CDR3 DNA sequence: TGCGCCAGCAGCCAACCGGACAGGGGAGAGCAGTACTTC. The V gene is TRBV4-1, the J gene TRBJ2-7, with TRBD1 matching over 9 bases. The CDR3 consists of 13 residues. The germline V gene has CDR1 MGHRA and CDR2 YSYEKL. J lost 7 bases, V lost 2 bases, and 3 bases had no gene match.

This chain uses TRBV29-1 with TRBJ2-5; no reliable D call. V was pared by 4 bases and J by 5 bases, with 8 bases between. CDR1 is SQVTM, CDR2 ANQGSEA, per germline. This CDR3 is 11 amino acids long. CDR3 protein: CSVARPETQYF. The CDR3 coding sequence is TGCAGCGTTGCCAGGCCGGAGACCCAGTACTTC.

The CDR3 DNA follows: TGTGCCAGCAGGGTACAGGGTGGGCATCAGCCCCAGCATTTT. Amino acids: CASRVQGGHQPQHF. The V call is TRBV27, the J call TRBJ1-5; maybe TRBD1 (6 bases). The V and J ends lost 6 bases and 5 bases respectively, with 14 bases between them. The CDR3 has 14 amino acids. CDR1 and CDR2 (germline): MNHEY, SMNVEV (reference sequence).

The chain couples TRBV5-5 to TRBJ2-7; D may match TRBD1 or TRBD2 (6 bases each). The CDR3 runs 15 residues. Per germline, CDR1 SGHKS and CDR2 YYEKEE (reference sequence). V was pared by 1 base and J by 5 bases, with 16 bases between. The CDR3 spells CASSLLWGAGDEQYF. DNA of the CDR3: TGTGCCAGCAGCTTGCTTTGGGGGGCAGGTGACGAGCAGTACTTC.

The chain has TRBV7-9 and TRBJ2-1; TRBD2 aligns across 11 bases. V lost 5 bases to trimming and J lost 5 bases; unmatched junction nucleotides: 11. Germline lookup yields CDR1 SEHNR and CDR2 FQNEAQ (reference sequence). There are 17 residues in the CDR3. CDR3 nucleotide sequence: TGTGCCAGCAGCAAACCGTCCGGGACTAGCGGACACAATGAGCAGTTCTTC. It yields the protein CASSKPSGTSGHNEQFF.

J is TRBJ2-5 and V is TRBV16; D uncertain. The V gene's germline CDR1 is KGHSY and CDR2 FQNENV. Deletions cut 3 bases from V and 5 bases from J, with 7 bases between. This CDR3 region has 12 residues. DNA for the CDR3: TGTGCCAGCAGCCATGGTCTGGAGACCCAGTACTTC. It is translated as CASSHGLETQYF.

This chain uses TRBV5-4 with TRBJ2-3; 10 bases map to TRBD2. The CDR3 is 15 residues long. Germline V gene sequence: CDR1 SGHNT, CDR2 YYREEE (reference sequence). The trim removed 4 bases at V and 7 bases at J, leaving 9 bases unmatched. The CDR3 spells CASSPRGSGRNTQYF. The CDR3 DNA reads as TGTGCCAGCAGCCCCCGAGGTAGCGGGAGGAATACGCAGTATTTT.